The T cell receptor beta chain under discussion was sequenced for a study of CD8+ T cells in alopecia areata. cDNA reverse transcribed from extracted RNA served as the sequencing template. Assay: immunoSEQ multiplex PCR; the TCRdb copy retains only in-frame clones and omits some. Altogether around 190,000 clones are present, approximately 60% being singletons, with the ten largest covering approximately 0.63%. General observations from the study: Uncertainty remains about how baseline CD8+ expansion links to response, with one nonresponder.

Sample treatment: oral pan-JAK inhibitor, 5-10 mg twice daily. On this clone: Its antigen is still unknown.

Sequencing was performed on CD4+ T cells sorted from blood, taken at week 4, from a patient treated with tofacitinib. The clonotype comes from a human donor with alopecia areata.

Here the CDR3 DNA reads TGTGCCAGCAGCTTGGACAGGGGCGGAGGCACCGGGGAGCTGTTTTTT. The encoded protein is CASSLDRGGGTGELFF. This sequence joins TRBV7-9 and TRBJ2-2; the match to TRBD1 covers 9 bases. V gave up 3 bases and J gave up 4 bases; unmatched junction bases: 6. This CDR3 contains 16 residues. Germline CDR1 is SEHNR and CDR2 is FQNEAQ (reference sequence). Drawing the rest from reference TRBV7-9 and TRBJ2-2, the complete variable domain is DTGVSQNPRHKITKRGQNVTFRCDPISEHNRLYWYRQTLGQGPEFLTYFQNEAQLEKSRLLSDRFSAERPKGSFSTLEIQRTEQGDSAMYLCASSLDRGGGTGELFFGEGSRLTVL.